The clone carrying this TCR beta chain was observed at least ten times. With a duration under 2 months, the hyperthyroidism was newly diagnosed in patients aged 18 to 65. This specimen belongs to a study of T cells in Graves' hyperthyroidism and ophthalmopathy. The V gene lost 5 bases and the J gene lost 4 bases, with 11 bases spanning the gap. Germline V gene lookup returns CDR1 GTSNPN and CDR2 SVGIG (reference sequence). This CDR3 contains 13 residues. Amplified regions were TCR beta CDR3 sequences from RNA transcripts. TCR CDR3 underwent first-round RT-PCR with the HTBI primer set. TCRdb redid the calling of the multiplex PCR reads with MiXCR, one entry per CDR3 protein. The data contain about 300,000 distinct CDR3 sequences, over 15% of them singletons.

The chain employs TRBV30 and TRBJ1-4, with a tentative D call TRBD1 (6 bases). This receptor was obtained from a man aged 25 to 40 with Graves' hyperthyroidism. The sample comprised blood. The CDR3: CAWRTDLNEKLFF. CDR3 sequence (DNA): TGTGCCTGGCGGACAGACCTTAATGAAAAACTGTTTTTT.